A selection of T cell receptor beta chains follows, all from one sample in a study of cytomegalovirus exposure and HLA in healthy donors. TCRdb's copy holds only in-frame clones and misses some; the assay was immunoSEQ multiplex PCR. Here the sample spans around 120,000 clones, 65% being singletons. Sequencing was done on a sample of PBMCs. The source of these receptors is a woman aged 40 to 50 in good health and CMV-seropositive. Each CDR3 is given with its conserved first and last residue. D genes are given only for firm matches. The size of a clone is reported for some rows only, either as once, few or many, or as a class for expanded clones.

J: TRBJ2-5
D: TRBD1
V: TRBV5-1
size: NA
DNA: TGCGCCAGCAGCTTTAGACAGGGTCTCAAAGAAACCCAGTACTTC
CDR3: CASSFRQGLKETQYF

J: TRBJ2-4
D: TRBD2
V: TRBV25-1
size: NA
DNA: TGTGCCAGCAGTGTAGCGGGGACATGGGCCAAAAACATTCAGTACTTC
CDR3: CASSVAGTWAKNIQYF

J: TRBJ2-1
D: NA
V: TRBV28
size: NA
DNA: TGTGCCAGTGAACCTAGGAGCAATGAGCAGTTCTTC
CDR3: CASEPRSNEQFF

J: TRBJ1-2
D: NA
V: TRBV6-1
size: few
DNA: TGTGCCAGCAGTGAATATGGGAGACCCCGGCAACGTGGCTACACCTTC
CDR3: CASSEYGRPRQRGYTF

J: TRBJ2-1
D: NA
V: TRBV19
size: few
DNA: TGTGCCAGTAGTATAGGCCTGCGCAATGAGCAGTTCTTC
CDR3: CASSIGLRNEQFF

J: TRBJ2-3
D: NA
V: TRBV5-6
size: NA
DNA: TGTGCCAGCAGCTTGATGGTCCGGGGAGATACGCAGTATTTT
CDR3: CASSLMVRGDTQYF

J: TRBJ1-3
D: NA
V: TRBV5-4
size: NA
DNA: TGTGCCAGCAGCCCTAAAGACTCGGGAAACACCATATATTTT
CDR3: CASSPKDSGNTIYF

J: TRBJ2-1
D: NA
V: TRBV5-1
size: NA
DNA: TGCGCCAGCAGCTTGGCAACTGGGGAAGGGGCTGAGCAGTTCTTC
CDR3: CASSLATGEGAEQFF

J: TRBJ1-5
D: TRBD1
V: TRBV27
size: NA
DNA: TGTGCCAGCAGTTCCAGGGGGTCACGTCAGCCCCAGCATTTT
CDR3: CASSSRGSRQPQHF

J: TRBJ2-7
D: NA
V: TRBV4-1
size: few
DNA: TGCGCCAGCAGCCAAGGTGATCACTTCCCCTACGAGCAGTACTTC
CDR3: CASSQGDHFPYEQYF

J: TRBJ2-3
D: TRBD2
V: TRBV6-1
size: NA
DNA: TGTGCCAGCATACGAGCGGGGGAACTAGATACGCAGTATTTT
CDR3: CASIRAGELDTQYF

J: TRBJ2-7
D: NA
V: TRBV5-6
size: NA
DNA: TGTGCCAGCAGCGGATACAGGGACCCCTACGAGCAGTACTTC
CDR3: CASSGYRDPYEQYF

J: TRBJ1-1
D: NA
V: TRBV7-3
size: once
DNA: TGTGCCAGCAGCTTAACACAGGTTGTAGGGACTGAAGCTTTCTTT
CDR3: CASSLTQVVGTEAFF

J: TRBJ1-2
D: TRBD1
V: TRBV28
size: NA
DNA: TGTGCCAGCAGTGGGGACAGGGGCGATACCTTC
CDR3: CASSGDRGDTF

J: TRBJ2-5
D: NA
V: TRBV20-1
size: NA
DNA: TGCAGTGGGGAGAGAGGAGAGACCCAGTACTTC
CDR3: CSGERGETQYF

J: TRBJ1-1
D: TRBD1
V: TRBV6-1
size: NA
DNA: TGTGCCAGCAGTCCACAGGGGGTCGCTGAAGCTTTCTTT
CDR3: CASSPQGVAEAFF

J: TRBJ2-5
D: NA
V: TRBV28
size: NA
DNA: TGTGCCAGCCTCCGAGCGGGAGAGACCCAGTACTTC
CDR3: CASLRAGETQYF

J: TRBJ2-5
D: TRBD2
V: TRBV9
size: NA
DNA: TGTGCCAGCAGCGCAGTAAGCGGGATGAGGGAGACCCAGTACTTC
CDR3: CASSAVSGMRETQYF

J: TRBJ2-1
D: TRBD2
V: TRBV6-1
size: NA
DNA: TGTGCCAGCAGCCAGCCGGGGGAGGGCCTCAATGAGCAGTTCTTC
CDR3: CASSQPGEGLNEQFF

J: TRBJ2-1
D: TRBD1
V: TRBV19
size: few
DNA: TGTGCCAGTAGTATAGATTCCTCGGGACAGGGTAACAATGAGCAGTTCTTC
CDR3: CASSIDSSGQGNNEQFF

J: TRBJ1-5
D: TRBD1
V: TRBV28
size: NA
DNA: TGTGCCAGCAGTATACCCTGGGGGACAGGTTTCTCCGGGCAGCCCCAGCATTTT
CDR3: CASSIPWGTGFSGQPQHF

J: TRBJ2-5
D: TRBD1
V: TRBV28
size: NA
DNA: TGTGCCAGCAGTTTCCAGGGGGAAGGGACCCAGTACTTC
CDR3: CASSFQGEGTQYF

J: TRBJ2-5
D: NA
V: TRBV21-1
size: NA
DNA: TGTGCCAGCAGCAATTGCATGGCGGGGACGTTTACCTTGCAAGAGACCCAGTACTTC
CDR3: CASSNCMAGTFTLQETQYF

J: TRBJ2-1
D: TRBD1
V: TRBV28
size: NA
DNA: TGTGCCAGCAGTTTTTTGGGGACAGAACTAATTTACAATGAGCAGTTCTTC
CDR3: CASSFLGTELIYNEQFF

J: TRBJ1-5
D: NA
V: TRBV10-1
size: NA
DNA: TGCGCCAGCAGCCTAGGTTGGAGCAATCAGCCCCAGCATTTT
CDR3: CASSLGWSNQPQHF

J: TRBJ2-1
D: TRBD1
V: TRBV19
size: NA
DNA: TGTGCCAGTAGTACGACAGGGGAATACAATGAGCAGTTCTTC
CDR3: CASSTTGEYNEQFF

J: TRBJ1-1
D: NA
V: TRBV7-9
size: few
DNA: TGTGCCAGCACACAGTCGAACACTGAAGCTTTCTTT
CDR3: CASTQSNTEAFF

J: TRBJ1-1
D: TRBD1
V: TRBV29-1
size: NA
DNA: TGCAGCGTTGAAGCCCCCTGGGGGGGCAGGGGGCCCACTGAAGCTTTCTTT
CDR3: CSVEAPWGGRGPTEAFF

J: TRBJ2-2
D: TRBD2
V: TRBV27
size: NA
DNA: TGTGCCAGTCTGGGACTAGCGGGAGAGGGGACCGGGGAGCTGTTTTTT
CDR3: CASLGLAGEGTGELFF

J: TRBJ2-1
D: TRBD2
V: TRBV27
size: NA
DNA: TGTGCCAGCAGTTCCCTCCTAGCGGGAATGAATGAGCAGTTCTTC
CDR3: CASSSLLAGMNEQFF

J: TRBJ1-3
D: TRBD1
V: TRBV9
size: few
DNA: TGTGCCAGCAGCGTACACCCGGGACAGCAACTCTCTGGAAACACCATATATTTT
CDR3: CASSVHPGQQLSGNTIYF

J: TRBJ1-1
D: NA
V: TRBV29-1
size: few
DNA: TGCAGCGTGGGGGGGTCAAACACTGAAGCTTTCTTT
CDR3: CSVGGSNTEAFF

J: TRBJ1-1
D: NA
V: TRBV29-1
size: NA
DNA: TGCAGCGTTGAGGGTCCACTAGCGAGGACTGAAGCTTTCTTT
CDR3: CSVEGPLARTEAFF

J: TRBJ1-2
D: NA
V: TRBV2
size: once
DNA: TGTGCCAGCAGTGATGAGGGGGTCTATGGCTACACCTTC
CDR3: CASSDEGVYGYTF

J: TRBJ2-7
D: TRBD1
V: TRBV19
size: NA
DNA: TGTGCCAGTAGTATTACAGGGGGTAACGAGCAGTACTTC
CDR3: CASSITGGNEQYF

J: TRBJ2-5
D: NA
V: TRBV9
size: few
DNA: TGTGCCAGCAGCCAAATGGCGGTGCGAGAGACCCAGTACTTC
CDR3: CASSQMAVRETQYF

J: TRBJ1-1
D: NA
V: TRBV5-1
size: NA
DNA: TGCGCCAGCAGCTTGGACAGGGCGGGCACTGAAGCTTTCTTT
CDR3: CASSLDRAGTEAFF

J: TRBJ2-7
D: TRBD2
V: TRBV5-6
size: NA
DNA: TGTGCCAGCAGCTCCGATGGGCTCAGCGGGAGTAACGAGCAGTACTTC
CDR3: CASSSDGLSGSNEQYF

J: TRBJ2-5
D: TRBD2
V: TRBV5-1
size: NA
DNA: TGCGCCAGCAGCCCTCCCGGGACTAGCGTAAGGGAGGAGACCCAGTACTTC
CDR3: CASSPPGTSVREETQYF

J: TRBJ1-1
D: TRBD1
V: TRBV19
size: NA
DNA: TGTGCCAGTTTCGGGACAGGGGGTAATGAAGCTTTCTTT
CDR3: CASFGTGGNEAFF

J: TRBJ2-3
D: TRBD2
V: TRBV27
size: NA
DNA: TGTGCCAGCGGCTGGCTAGCGGGGACAGATACGCAGTATTTT
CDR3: CASGWLAGTDTQYF

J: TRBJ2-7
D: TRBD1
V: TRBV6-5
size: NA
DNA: TGTGCCAGCAGTTACGGGGGACAGGGGTGGTACTTC
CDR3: CASSYGGQGWYF

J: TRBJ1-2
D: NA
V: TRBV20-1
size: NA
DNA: TGCAGTGCCACAGGGCCCGGGGGCTACACCTTC
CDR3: CSATGPGGYTF

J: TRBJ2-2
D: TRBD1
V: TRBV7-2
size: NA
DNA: TGTGCCAGCAGACAAGGGGACAGGCCCTTCACCGGGGAGCTGTTTTTT
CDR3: CASRQGDRPFTGELFF

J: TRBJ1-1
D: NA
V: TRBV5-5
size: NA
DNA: TGTGCCAGCAGCTTGGGCGGCGGTCGCGGAGCTTTCTTT
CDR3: CASSLGGGRGAFF

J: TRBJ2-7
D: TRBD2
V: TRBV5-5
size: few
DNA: TGTGCCAGCAGCTTGGAGCGGGGGAACGAGCAGTACTTC
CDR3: CASSLERGNEQYF

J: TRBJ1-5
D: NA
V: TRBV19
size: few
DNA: TGTGCCAGTAGTACCCATAGACACCTCAGCAATCAGCCCCAGCATTTT
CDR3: CASSTHRHLSNQPQHF

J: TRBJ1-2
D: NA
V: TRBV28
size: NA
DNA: TGTGCCAGCAGGCTAGGTAAAGGCTACACCTTC
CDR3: CASRLGKGYTF

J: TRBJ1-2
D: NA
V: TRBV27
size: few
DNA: TGTGCCAGCAGTTTCACCCGAAGAGGCGGCTACACCTTC
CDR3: CASSFTRRGGYTF

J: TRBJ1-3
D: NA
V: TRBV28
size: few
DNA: TGTGCCAGCAGCTGGGGGGCTGGAAACACCATATATTTT
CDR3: CASSWGAGNTIYF

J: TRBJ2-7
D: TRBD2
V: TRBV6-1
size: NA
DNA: TGTGCCAGCAGCTTCAGCGGGAGGGACTCCTACGAGCAGTACTTC
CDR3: CASSFSGRDSYEQYF

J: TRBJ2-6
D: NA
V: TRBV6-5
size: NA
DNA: TGTGCCAGCCATACTCAGGCAACTGGGGCCAACGTCCTGACTTTC
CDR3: CASHTQATGANVLTF

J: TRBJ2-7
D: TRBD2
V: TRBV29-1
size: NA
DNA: TGCAGCGTGGGCGGGGGGGCATCCTACGAGCAGTACTTC
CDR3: CSVGGGASYEQYF

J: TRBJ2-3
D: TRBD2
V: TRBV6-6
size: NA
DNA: TGTGCCAGCAGTATGGGACTAGCGGGAGGTGAGAATACGCAGTATTTT
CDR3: CASSMGLAGGENTQYF

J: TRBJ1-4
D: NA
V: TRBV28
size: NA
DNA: TGTGCCAGCAGTAAAGGGAGACAGGAGGAAAAACTGTTTTTT
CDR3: CASSKGRQEEKLFF

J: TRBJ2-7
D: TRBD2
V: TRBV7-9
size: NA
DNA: TGTGCCAGCAGCTCTACGAGCGGGGAGTCGGAGGACGAGCAGTACTTC
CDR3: CASSSTSGESEDEQYF

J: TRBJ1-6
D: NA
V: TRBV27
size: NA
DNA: TGTGCCAGCAGTTTAATGGGGGCCCGAGTCAATTCACCCCTCCACTTT
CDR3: CASSLMGARVNSPLHF